This entry lists 10 T cell receptor beta chains sequenced from one sample in a study of cytomegalovirus exposure and HLA in healthy donors. TCRdb's table, derived via immunoSEQ multiplex PCR, lists solely in-frame clones and lacks some. In the table there are about 68,000 clones, over 80% of which are singletons. Material: PBMCs. The receptor set was obtained from a man younger than 35 in good health and CMV-seronegative.

This chain joins TRBV18 and TRBJ2-1, with TRBD1 as a possible D gene (5 bases). V was cut by 4 bases and J by 10 bases, with 17 bases left in between. The CDR3 is 14 amino acids. CDR1 and CDR2 from the germline V gene are KGHSH and LQKENI. The chain's CDR3 is CASSRDSAFREQFF. CDR3 nucleotides: TGTGCCAGCTCACGAGACAGTGCCTTCCGAGAGCAGTTCTTC. Variable domain in full (rest from reference TRBV18 and TRBJ2-1): NAGVMQNPRHLVRRRGQEARLRCSPMKGHSHVYWYRQLPEEGLKFMVYLQKENIIDESGMPKERFSAEFPKEGPSILRIQQVVRGDSAAYFCASSRDSAFREQFFGPGTRLTVL.

This sequence joins TRBV7-9 and TRBJ2-2; 13 bases are a match to TRBD2. This CDR3 has 17 amino acids. Per germline, CDR1 SEHNR and CDR2 FQNEAQ (reference sequence). The junction had 9 bases not matched to a gene; V was cut back by 5 bases and J by 6 bases. Here the CDR3 reads CASSLETSGRAPGELFF. The CDR3 DNA reads as TGTGCCAGCAGCCTCGAAACTAGCGGGAGGGCCCCCGGGGAGCTGTTTTTT.

This sequence joins TRBV7-9 and TRBJ2-3, with D perhaps TRBD2 (5 bases). CDR1 and CDR2 from the germline V gene are SEHNR and FQNEAQ (reference sequence). The V end was cut by 3 bases, the J end by 6 bases, with 16 bases between. The length of the CDR3 is 15 residues. CDR3 sequence (DNA): TGTGCCAGCAGCTTGGTTGCGGGTCCTACGGATACGCAGTATTTT. As protein: CASSLVAGPTDTQYF.

The rearrangement uses TRBV10-3 and TRBJ1-4; D remains unclear. CDR3 length: 14 amino acids. CDR1 is ENHRY, CDR2 SYGVKD, per germline. The ends were cut back, 2 bases at V and 0 bases at J, with 4 bases in the middle. The CDR3 is CAISETATNEKLFF. The CDR3 nucleotides are TGTGCCATCAGTGAGACAGCAACTAATGAAAAACTGTTTTTT.

The chain uses TRBV5-6 and TRBJ2-1; the match to TRBD1 covers 9 bases. Germline CDR1 and CDR2: SGHDT and YYEEEE. There are 13 residues in the CDR3. With V trimmed by 9 bases and J by 6 bases, 7 bases remained unmatched. Written as DNA, the CDR3 is TGTGCCACCGGGACAGGGAGGTTCAATGAGCAGTTCTTC. Translating gives CATGTGRFNEQFF.

The rearrangement links TRBV11-2 to TRBJ2-3, with a possible D match to TRBD1 (5 bases). Germline CDR1 is SGHAT and CDR2 is FQNNGV. The V gene lost 0 bases and the J gene lost 1 base, with 11 bases spanning the gap. The CDR3 spans 16 residues. CDR3 nucleotides: TGTGCCAGCAGCTTAGAGTCAGGCAGGGGCACAGATACGCAGTATTTT. Protein: CASSLESGRGTDTQYF.

The V gene is TRBV18, the J gene TRBJ2-3; D unresolved. Germline lookup yields CDR1 KGHSH and CDR2 LQKENI. The ends were cut back, 3 bases at V and 3 bases at J, with 4 bases in the middle. The CDR3 runs to 12 residues. CDR3 bases: TGTGCCAGCTCACCGAGAACAGATACGCAGTATTTT. Its protein product is CASSPRTDTQYF.

V is TRBV4-3 and J is TRBJ2-3; 12 bases align to TRBD2. The CDR3 is made up of 19 amino acids. Germline-derived CDR1 and CDR2 are LGHNA and YSLEER. J lost 8 bases, V lost 4 bases, and 19 bases had no gene match. The CDR3: CASSRGVGRLAGGGPTQYF. CDR3 nucleotide sequence: TGCGCCAGCAGCCGGGGCGTAGGAAGGCTAGCGGGAGGGGGTCCTACGCAGTATTTT.

J is TRBJ2-5 and V is TRBV27, with TRBD2 matching 7 bases. Germline CDR1 and CDR2: MNHEY and SMNVEV (reference sequence). CDR3 length: 13 amino acids. J was trimmed by 8 bases and V by 3 bases; bases with no gene match: 6. CDR3 coding DNA: TGTGCCAGCAGTTTGTCAGGCGGGGGTACCCAGTACTTC. Translation gives CASSLSGGGTQYF.

This clone was seen a few times. V gene TRBV27 combines with J gene TRBJ2-2; 11 bases are a match to TRBD2. Germline-derived CDR1 and CDR2 are MNHEY and SMNVEV (reference sequence). Unmatched junction bases numbered 11, after V lost 8 bases and J lost 3 bases. The CDR3 has 17 amino acids. The CDR3 DNA is TGTGCCAGCTCCTTGGGTAGCGGGAGGGGATACACCGGGGAGCTGTTTTTT. Translation: CASSLGSGRGYTGELFF.